Below, one T cell receptor (beta chain) is given with its context. What it binds is unknown. These data originate in a study of vaccination and CD4 T cells after COVID-19. Overall study: Control cultures were supplied with a CEFX pool, an HIV-1 Nef pool, or no peptide at all. Study-wide results and caveats: A median of approximately 90% of reactive clones, in convalescent patients, became evident only post-vaccination.

With the Oncomine TCR Beta short-read assay, DNA from cultured CD4+ T cells was sequenced. Genomic DNA was taken out of cultured CD4+ T cells by extraction. TCRdb reanalysed the PCR reads using MiXCR and keeps one entry per CDR3 protein. The repertoire holds about 7,000 distinct CDR3 sequences, with under 75% as singletons. Treatment specified: roughly 11-day PBMC culture with coronavirus spike peptide pools or control peptides (ViraFEST assay). ViraFEST expanded antigen-specific T cells with peptide pools, then sequenced TCRs. From germline, CDR1 is SGHNT and CDR2 YYREEE (reference sequence). The CDR3 extends over 12 amino acids. Trimming took off 5 bases at V and 6 bases at J, with 9 bases between the two ends.

The chain couples TRBV5-4 to TRBJ1-5; D uncertain. The sequencing input was CD4+ T cells from blood, cultured in vitro. This receptor was obtained from a human donor who had recovered from COVID-19. CDR3 in DNA: TGTGCCAGCAGTCGGGGTGGTCAGCCCCAGCATTTT. Protein sequence: CASSRGGQPQHF.